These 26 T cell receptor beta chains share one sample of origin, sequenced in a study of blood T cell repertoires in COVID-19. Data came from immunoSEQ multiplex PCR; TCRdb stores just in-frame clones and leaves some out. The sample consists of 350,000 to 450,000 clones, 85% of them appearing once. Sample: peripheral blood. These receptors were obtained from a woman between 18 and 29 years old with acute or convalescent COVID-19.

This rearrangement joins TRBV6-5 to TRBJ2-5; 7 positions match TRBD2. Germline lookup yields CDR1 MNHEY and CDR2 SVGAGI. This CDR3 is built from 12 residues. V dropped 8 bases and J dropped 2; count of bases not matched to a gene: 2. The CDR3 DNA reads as TGTGCCAGCGGGGGGGGACAAGAGACCCAGTACTTC. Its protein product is CASGGGQETQYF.

The CDR3 region is CASSPQSGSPSTDTQYF. The CDR3 DNA sequence: TGTGCCAGCTCACCGCAGAGCGGGTCTCCTAGCACAGATACGCAGTATTTT. This chain uses TRBV18 with TRBJ2-3; TRBD2 might be the D (6 bases). The length of the CDR3 is 17 residues. Germline CDR1 reads KGHSH; CDR2 reads LQKENI. V lost 3 bases to trimming and J lost 0 bases, with 16 bases between them. Filled out from reference TRBV18 and TRBJ2-3, the complete variable domain reads NAGVMQNPRHLVRRRGQEARLRCSPMKGHSHVYWYRQLPEEGLKFMVYLQKENIIDESGMPKERFSAEFPKEGPSILRIQQVVRGDSAAYFCASSPQSGSPSTDTQYFGPGTRLTVL.

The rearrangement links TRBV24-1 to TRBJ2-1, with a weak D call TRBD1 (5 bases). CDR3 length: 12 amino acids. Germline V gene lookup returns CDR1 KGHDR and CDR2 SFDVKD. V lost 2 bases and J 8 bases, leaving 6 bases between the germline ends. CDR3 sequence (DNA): TGTGCCACCAGTGATTGGGGCGATGAGCAGTTCTTC. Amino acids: CATSDWGDEQFF.

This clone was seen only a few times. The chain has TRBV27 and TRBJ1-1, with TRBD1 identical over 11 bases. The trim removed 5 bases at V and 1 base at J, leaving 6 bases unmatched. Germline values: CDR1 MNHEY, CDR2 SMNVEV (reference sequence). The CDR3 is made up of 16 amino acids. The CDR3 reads CASSPAGQGGNTEAFF. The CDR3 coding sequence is TGTGCCAGCAGTCCAGCGGGACAGGGGGGGAACACTGAAGCTTTCTTT.

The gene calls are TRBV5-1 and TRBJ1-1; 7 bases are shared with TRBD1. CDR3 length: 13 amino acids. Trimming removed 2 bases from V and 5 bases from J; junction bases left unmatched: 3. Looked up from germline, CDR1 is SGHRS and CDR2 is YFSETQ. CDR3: CASSFQGVTEAFF. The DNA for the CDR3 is TGCGCCAGCAGCTTTCAGGGGGTGACTGAAGCTTTCTTT.

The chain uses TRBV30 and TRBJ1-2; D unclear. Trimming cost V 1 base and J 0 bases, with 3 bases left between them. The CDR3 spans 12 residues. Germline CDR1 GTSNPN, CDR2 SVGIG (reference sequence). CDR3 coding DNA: TGTGCCTGGAGTGACACTAACTATGGCTACACCTTC. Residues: CAWSDTNYGYTF.

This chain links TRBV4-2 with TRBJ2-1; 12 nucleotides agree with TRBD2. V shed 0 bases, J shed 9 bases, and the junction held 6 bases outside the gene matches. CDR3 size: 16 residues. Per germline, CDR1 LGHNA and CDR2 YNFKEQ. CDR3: CASSQDGWTSGTEQFF. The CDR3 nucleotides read TGTGCCAGCAGCCAAGACGGATGGACTAGCGGGACTGAGCAGTTCTTC.

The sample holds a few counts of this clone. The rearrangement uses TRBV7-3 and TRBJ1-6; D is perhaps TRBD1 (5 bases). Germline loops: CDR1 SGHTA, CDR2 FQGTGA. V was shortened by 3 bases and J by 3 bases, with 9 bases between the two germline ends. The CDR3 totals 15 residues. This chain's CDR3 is CASSLRGDYNSPLHF. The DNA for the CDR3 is TGTGCCAGCAGCTTGCGGGGCGACTATAATTCACCCCTCCACTTT.

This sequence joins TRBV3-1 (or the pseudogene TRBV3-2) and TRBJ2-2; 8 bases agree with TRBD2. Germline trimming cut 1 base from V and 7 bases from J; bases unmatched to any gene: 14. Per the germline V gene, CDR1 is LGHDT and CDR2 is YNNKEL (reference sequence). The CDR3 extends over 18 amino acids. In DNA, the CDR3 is TGTGCCAGCAGCCAAGTCAAACCCGGGACTAGGCTTGACGGGGAGCTGTTTTTT. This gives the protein CASSQVKPGTRLDGELFF.

The CDR3 protein is CASSQEPAVGTDTQYF. DNA of the CDR3: TGTGCCAGCAGCCAAGAACCGGCGGTTGGAACAGATACGCAGTATTTT. The chain couples TRBV14 to TRBJ2-3; D remains ambiguous. Trimming shortened V by 0 bases and J by 3 bases, and 13 bases separated the two germline ends. The germline V gene has CDR1 SGHDN and CDR2 FVKESK. The CDR3 length is 16 residues.

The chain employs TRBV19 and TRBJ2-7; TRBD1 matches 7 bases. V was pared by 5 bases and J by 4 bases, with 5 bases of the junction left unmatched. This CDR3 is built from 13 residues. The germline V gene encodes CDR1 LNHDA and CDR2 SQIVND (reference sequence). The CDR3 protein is CASSYARGYEQYF. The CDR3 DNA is TGTGCCAGTAGTTACGCCAGGGGGTACGAGCAGTACTTC.

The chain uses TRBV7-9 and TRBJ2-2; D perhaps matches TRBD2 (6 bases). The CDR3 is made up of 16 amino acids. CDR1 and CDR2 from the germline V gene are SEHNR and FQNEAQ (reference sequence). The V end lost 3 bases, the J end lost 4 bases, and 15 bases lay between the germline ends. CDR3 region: CASSFFSGTGTGELFF. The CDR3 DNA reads TGTGCCAGCAGCTTTTTTAGCGGTACGGGCACCGGGGAGCTGTTTTTT.

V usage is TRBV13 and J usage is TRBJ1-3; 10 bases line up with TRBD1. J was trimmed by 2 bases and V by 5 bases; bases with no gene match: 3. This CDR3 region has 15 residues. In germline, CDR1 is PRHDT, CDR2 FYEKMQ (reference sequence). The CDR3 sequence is CASSPGTGAGNTIYF. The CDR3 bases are TGTGCCAGCAGCCCAGGGACAGGGGCTGGAAACACCATATATTTT.

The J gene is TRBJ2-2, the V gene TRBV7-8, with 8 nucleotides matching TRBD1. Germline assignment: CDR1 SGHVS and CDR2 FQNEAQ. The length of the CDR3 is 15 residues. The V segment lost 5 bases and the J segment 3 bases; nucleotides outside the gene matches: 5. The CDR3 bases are TGTGCCAGCAGCCTCTTGACAGGGGACACCGGGGAGCTGTTTTTT. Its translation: CASSLLTGDTGELFF.

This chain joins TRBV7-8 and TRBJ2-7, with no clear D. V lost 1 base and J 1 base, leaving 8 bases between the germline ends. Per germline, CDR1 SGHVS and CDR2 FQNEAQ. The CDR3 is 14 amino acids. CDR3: CASSLVYGSYEQYF. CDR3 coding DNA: TGTGCCAGCAGCTTAGTTTACGGTTCCTACGAGCAGTACTTC. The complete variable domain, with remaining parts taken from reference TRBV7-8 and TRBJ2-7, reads GAGVSQSPRYKVAKRGQDVALRCDPISGHVSLFWYQQALGQGPEFLTYFQNEAQLDKSGLPSDRFFAERPEGSVSTLKIQRTQQEDSAVYLCASSLVYGSYEQYFGPGTRLTVT.

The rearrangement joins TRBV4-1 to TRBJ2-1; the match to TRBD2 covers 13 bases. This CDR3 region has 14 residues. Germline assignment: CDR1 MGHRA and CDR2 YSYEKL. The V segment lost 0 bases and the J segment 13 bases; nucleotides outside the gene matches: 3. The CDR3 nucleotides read TGCGCCAGCAGCCAAGATACTAGCGGGGGGGTCCAGTTCTTC. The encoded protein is CASSQDTSGGVQFF.

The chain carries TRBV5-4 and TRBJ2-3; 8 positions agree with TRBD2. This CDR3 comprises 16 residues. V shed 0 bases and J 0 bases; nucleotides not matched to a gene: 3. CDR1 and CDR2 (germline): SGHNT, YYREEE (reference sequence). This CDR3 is CASSLELAESTDTQYF. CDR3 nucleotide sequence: TGTGCCAGCAGCTTGGAACTAGCGGAAAGCACAGATACGCAGTATTTT.

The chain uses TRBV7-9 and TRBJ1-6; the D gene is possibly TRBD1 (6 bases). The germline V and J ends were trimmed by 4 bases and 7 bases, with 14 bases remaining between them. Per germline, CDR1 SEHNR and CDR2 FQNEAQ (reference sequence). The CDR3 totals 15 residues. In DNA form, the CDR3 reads TGTGCCAGCAGCTCGGGGGGCGCCCGGAATTCACCCCTCCACTTT. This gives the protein CASSSGGARNSPLHF.

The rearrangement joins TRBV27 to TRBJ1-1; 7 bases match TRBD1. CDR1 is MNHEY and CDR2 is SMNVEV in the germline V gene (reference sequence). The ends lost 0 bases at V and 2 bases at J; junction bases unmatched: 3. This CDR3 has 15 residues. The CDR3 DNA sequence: TGTGCCAGCAGTTTATCAACAGGGGACAACACTGAAGCTTTCTTT. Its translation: CASSLSTGDNTEAFF.

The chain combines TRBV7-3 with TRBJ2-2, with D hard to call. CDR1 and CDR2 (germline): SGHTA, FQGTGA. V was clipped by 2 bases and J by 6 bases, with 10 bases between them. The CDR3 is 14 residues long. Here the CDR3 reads CASSLGLGAGELFF. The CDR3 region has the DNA TGTGCCAGCAGCTTAGGTCTAGGTGCCGGGGAGCTGTTTTTT.

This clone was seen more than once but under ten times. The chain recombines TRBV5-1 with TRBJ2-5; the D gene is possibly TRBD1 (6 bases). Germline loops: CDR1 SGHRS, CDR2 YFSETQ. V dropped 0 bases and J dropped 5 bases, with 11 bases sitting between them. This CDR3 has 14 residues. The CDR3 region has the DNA TGCGCCAGCAGCTTGGGGCAGGGGAAGGAGACCCAGTACTTC. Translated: CASSLGQGKETQYF.

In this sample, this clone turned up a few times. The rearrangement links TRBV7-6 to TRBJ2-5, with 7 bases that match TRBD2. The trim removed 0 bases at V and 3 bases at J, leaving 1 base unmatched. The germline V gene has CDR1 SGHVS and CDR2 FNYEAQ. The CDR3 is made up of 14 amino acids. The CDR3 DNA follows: TGTGCCAGCAGCTTAGCGGGGGGGGAAGAGACCCAGTACTTC. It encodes CASSLAGGEETQYF.

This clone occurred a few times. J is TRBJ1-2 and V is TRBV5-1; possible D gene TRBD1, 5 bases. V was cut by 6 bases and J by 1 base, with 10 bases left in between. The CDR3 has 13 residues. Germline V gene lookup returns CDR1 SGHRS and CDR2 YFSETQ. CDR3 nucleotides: TGCGCCAGCACCTCAGACAGTAACTATGGCTACACCTTC. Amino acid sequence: CASTSDSNYGYTF.

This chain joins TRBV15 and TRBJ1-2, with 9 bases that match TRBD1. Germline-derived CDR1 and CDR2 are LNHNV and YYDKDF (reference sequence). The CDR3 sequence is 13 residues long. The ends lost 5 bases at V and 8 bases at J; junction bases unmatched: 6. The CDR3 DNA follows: TGTGCCACCAGCTACGCGGGACAGGGAGGCTACACCTTC. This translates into CATSYAGQGGYTF. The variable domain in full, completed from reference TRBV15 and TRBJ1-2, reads DAMVIQNPRYQVTQFGKPVTLSCSQTLNHNVMYWYQQKSSQAPKLLFHYYDKDFNNEADTPDNFQSRRPNTSFCFLDIRSPGLGDTAMYLCATSYAGQGGYTFGSGTRLTVV.

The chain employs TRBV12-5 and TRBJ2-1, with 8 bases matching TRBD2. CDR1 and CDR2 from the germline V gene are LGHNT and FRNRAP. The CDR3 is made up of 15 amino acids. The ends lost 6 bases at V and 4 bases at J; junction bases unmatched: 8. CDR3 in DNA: TGTGCTAGTGGCCCCGGGACTAGAGAGTACAATGAGCAGTTCTTC. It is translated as CASGPGTREYNEQFF.

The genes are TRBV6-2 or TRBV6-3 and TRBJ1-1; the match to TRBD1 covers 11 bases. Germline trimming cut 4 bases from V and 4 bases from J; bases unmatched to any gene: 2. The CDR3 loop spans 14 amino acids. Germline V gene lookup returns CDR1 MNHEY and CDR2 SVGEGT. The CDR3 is CASSSGTGGTEAFF. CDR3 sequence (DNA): TGTGCCAGCAGTTCCGGGACAGGGGGCACTGAAGCTTTCTTT.